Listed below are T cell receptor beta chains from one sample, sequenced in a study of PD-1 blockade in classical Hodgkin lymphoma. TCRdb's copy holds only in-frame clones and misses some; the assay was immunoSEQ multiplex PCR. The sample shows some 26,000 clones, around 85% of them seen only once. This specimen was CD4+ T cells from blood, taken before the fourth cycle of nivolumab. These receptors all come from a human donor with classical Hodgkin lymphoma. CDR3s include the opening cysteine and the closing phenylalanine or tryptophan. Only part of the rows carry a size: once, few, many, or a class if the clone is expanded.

CDR3 protein: CASSLGTAQHQGGYTF
V gene: TRBV7-2
J gene: TRBJ1-2
CDR3 length: 16
clone size: -

CDR3 protein: CASSLVGGNTEAFF
V gene: TRBV7-2
J gene: TRBJ1-1
CDR3 length: 14
clone size: -

CDR3 protein: CASRPDGSNQPQHF
V gene: TRBV6-5
J gene: TRBJ1-5
CDR3 length: 14
clone size: -

CDR3 protein: CASSEGGEPVYEQYF
V gene: TRBV6-1
J gene: TRBJ2-7
CDR3 length: 15
clone size: -

CDR3 protein: CASSVARDGNQPQHF
V gene: TRBV9
J gene: TRBJ1-5
CDR3 length: 15
clone size: -

CDR3 protein: CASSSGDRAGGYTF
V gene: TRBV5-6
J gene: TRBJ1-2
CDR3 length: 14
clone size: -

CDR3 protein: CSVSSDRVNTEAFF
V gene: TRBV29-1
J gene: TRBJ1-1
CDR3 length: 14
clone size: -

CDR3 protein: CASSPSGTSEEQFF
V gene: TRBV7-9
J gene: TRBJ2-1
CDR3 length: 14
clone size: few

CDR3 protein: CASSGQDYGYTF
V gene: TRBV18
J gene: TRBJ1-2
CDR3 length: 12
clone size: few

CDR3 protein: CASSMEGILSYEQYF
V gene: TRBV5-1
J gene: TRBJ2-7
CDR3 length: 15
clone size: few

CDR3 protein: CSAQNPYEQYF
V gene: TRBV20-1
J gene: TRBJ2-7
CDR3 length: 11
clone size: -

CDR3 protein: CASSRRSTDTQYF
V gene: TRBV5-6
J gene: TRBJ2-3
CDR3 length: 13
clone size: -